This entry is about one T cell receptor beta chain. This specimen belongs to a study of blood T cell repertoires in COVID-19. Overall study context: Both acute and convalescent COVID-19 samples were obtained from the United States, Italy and Spain. T cells, B-cell-depleted T cells, or PBMCs provided the cDNA or gDNA that served as material.

Per the original data handling: Estimation of nucleated cell counts was performed using reference gene primer amplification. Clones were sequenced by immunoSEQ multiplex PCR, and TCRdb holds only the in-frame ones, with some missing. V and J calls plus clone size are reproduced from that table; the DNA served to infer D and trimming. The sample carries approximately 120,000 clones, 69% recorded once. Germline CDR1 is MNHEY and CDR2 is SVGAGI. The CDR3 totals 15 residues. The V and J ends lost 6 bases and 0 bases respectively, with 9 bases between them. Sequenced input: peripheral blood. The sequence came from a woman between 70 and 85 years old with acute or convalescent COVID-19. J is TRBJ2-6 and V is TRBV6-5; weak D call: TRBD2 (6 bases). This CDR3 is CASREGFSGANVLTF. The CDR3 nucleotides are TGTGCCAGCAGGGAGGGCTTCTCTGGGGCCAACGTCCTGACTTTC.